These T cell receptor beta chains were read from a single sample in a study of beta chain features in type 1 diabetes. TCRdb keeps only in-frame clones here, not all; method: immunoSEQ multiplex PCR. The profile shows approximately 250,000 clones, less than 15% of them singletons. Sequencing used naive CD4+ T cells from blood. The receptors derive from a woman aged 40 to 55 in good health. Both conserved end residues are part of each CDR3.

cdr3_aa v_call
CASSQEGGPQYF TRBV4-1
CASSRDRTGELFF TRBV7-7
CASSLSGGATYEQYF TRBV7-9
CASSSRSGAGVNYGYTF TRBV7-2
CASSQTTGANVLTF TRBV11-2
CASSFFQGEAFF TRBV27
CASSVTGQGLGTQYF TRBV9
CASSFTGDEKLFF TRBV27
CASSIDQRSGSGYTF TRBV19
CASTMGGAGEQFF TRBV19
CASSYRWDRFYEQYF TRBV7-8
CAARRGSSGANVLTF TRBV5-4
CASSGGTSGNGMETQYF TRBV5-4
CASSFRQGPYEQYF TRBV9
CASSPGLNNEQFF TRBV5-1
CASSFLYRIGGYTEAFF TRBV7-9
CASSSRIQQGANEQFF TRBV7-2
CASSYRQGGTEAFF TRBV7-9
CASKDRVSSPLHF TRBV19
CASSQPLGGRGGYTF TRBV4-1
CASSEWATGPYGYTF TRBV25-1
CATGQGPTGELFF TRBV9
CASSVSPQGEGSPLHF TRBV9
CASRTRPEGEQFF TRBV7-2
CASSLPPKGPTNYGYTF TRBV7-9